These T cell receptor beta chains were read from a single sample in a study of regulatory T cells in long-lasting Graves disease. One entry per CDR3 protein, called by TCRdb with MiXCR from the multiplex PCR reads. The repertoire has 500,000 to 800,000 distinct CDR3 sequences, around 32% of them found once; the top ten carry 35% to 55%. Sequenced here: peripheral blood mononuclear cells (PBMCs), sampled when the disease was refractory, from a patient treated with antithyroid drugs. These receptor sequences come from a female donor with Graves disease. The CDR3 runs from the conserved cysteine through the conserved F or W. The order of the fields is D gene, V gene, J gene, clone size, CDR3 DNA, CDR3 protein. A D gene is named only where the DNA matches it firmly. Clone size is shown for a subset of rows, as once, few, many or a class of expanded clone.

d_call: NA; v_call: TRBV20-1; j_call: TRBJ2-2; clone_size: NA; cdr3_nt: TGCAGTGCCGACCCTGGTGGCGGTAAGGCGGACCCACTGGGCGGGGAGCTGTTTTTT; cdr3_aa: CSADPGGGKADPLGGELFF
d_call: NA; v_call: TRBV6-2/TRBV6-3; j_call: TRBJ2-7; clone_size: many; cdr3_nt: TGTGCCAGCAGTTACCCAGCACGGGGCTACGAGCAGTACTTC; cdr3_aa: CASSYPARGYEQYF
d_call: NA; v_call: TRBV18; j_call: TRBJ2-5; clone_size: NA; cdr3_nt: TGTGCCAGCTCACCAATACAGCAAGAGACCCAGTACTTC; cdr3_aa: CASSPIQQETQYF
d_call: NA; v_call: TRBV7-6; j_call: TRBJ2-7; clone_size: NA; cdr3_nt: TGTGCCAGCAGCTTAGAATCAGGGGCCCTCTCCTACGAGCAGTACTTC; cdr3_aa: CASSLESGALSYEQYF
d_call: NA; v_call: TRBV12-3/TRBV12-4; j_call: TRBJ2-5; clone_size: few; cdr3_nt: TGTGCCAGCAGTACGATAGAGACCCAGTACTTC; cdr3_aa: CASSTIETQYF
d_call: NA; v_call: TRBV6-1; j_call: TRBJ1-4; clone_size: NA; cdr3_nt: TGTGCCAGCACCGTCTCCGACAGACCTAATGAAAAACTGTTTTTT; cdr3_aa: CASTVSDRPNEKLFF
d_call: NA; v_call: TRBV20-1; j_call: TRBJ2-7; clone_size: NA; cdr3_nt: TGCAGTGCTCGGACCCTCTCTAACGAGCAGTACTTC; cdr3_aa: CSARTLSNEQYF
d_call: NA; v_call: TRBV28; j_call: TRBJ1-2; clone_size: many; cdr3_nt: TGTGCCAGCAGTGACGGACAAAACTATGGCTACACCTTC; cdr3_aa: CASSDGQNYGYTF
d_call: NA; v_call: TRBV11-2; j_call: TRBJ2-7; clone_size: NA; cdr3_nt: TGTGCCAGCAGCTTAGATCTTGTTTCGAACTACGAGCAGTACTTC; cdr3_aa: CASSLDLVSNYEQYF
d_call: TRBD1; v_call: TRBV12-3/TRBV12-4; j_call: TRBJ1-6; clone_size: many; cdr3_nt: TGTGCCAGCAGGACCCACAGGGGGCTGAATTCACCCCTCCACTTT; cdr3_aa: CASRTHRGLNSPLHF
d_call: NA; v_call: TRBV6-5; j_call: TRBJ1-1; clone_size: few; cdr3_nt: TGTGCCAGCAGTTACGAGTCGAAGACTGAAGCTTTCTTT; cdr3_aa: CASSYESKTEAFF
d_call: NA; v_call: TRBV7-9; j_call: TRBJ2-7; clone_size: few; cdr3_nt: TGTGCCAGCAGCACGACGGATCCCGGGAAATTGGCGTACGAGCAGTACTTC; cdr3_aa: CASSTTDPGKLAYEQYF
d_call: NA; v_call: TRBV27; j_call: TRBJ1-1; clone_size: few; cdr3_nt: TGTGCCAGCAGTTTATGGGACGCTCATGAAGCTTTCTTT; cdr3_aa: CASSLWDAHEAFF
d_call: NA; v_call: TRBV7-2; j_call: TRBJ2-1; clone_size: NA; cdr3_nt: TGTGCCAGCAGCTTAGTTGGCGGGATTCCCTACAATGAGCAGTTCTTC; cdr3_aa: CASSLVGGIPYNEQFF
d_call: NA; v_call: TRBV12-3/TRBV12-4; j_call: TRBJ2-7; clone_size: many; cdr3_nt: TGTGCCAGCAGTGGAAGCGGCTACGAGCAGTACTTC; cdr3_aa: CASSGSGYEQYF
d_call: NA; v_call: TRBV3-1; j_call: TRBJ1-2; clone_size: few; cdr3_nt: TGTGCCAGCAGCCAAGATACCGGGACGGAAGGCTACACCTTC; cdr3_aa: CASSQDTGTEGYTF
d_call: TRBD1; v_call: TRBV2; j_call: TRBJ2-5; clone_size: many; cdr3_nt: TGTGCCGTACAGCGCAGGGGGCTGTACCAAGAGACCCAGTACTTC; cdr3_aa: CAVQRRGLYQETQYF
d_call: NA; v_call: TRBV7-9; j_call: TRBJ1-2; clone_size: NA; cdr3_nt: TGTGCCAGCACCGCGGACGGCTACACCTTC; cdr3_aa: CASTADGYTF
d_call: TRBD1; v_call: TRBV12-3/TRBV12-4; j_call: TRBJ2-2; clone_size: few; cdr3_nt: TGTGCCAGCAGTCTAACAGGGGGCAGGGAGCTGTTTTTT; cdr3_aa: CASSLTGGRELFF
d_call: NA; v_call: TRBV27; j_call: TRBJ1-6; clone_size: NA; cdr3_nt: TGTGCCAGCAGTTTTATGGATTCCTATAATTCACCCCTCCACTTT; cdr3_aa: CASSFMDSYNSPLHF
d_call: TRBD1; v_call: TRBV10-1; j_call: TRBJ2-7; clone_size: many; cdr3_nt: TGCGCCAGCAGTGATAGACAGGGGTCGTCCTACGAGCAGTACTTC; cdr3_aa: CASSDRQGSSYEQYF
d_call: NA; v_call: TRBV20-1; j_call: TRBJ1-2; clone_size: few; cdr3_nt: TGCAGTGCTAGTTTCCCAGGTGGTATGCATGGCTACACCTTC; cdr3_aa: CSASFPGGMHGYTF
d_call: NA; v_call: TRBV20-1; j_call: TRBJ1-2; clone_size: NA; cdr3_nt: TGCAGTGCTACAACTCCGACCGTTACTGGGGGCTACACCTTC; cdr3_aa: CSATTPTVTGGYTF
d_call: TRBD2; v_call: TRBV20-1; j_call: TRBJ2-3; clone_size: NA; cdr3_nt: TGCAGTGCCCTAGCGGGTTCTAGCACAGATACGCAGTATTTT; cdr3_aa: CSALAGSSTDTQYF
d_call: TRBD1; v_call: TRBV6-2/TRBV6-3; j_call: TRBJ2-4; clone_size: few; cdr3_nt: TGTGCCAGCAGTTACAACGGTGGACAGGGGTTTTTAGCCAAAAACATTCAGTACTTC; cdr3_aa: CASSYNGGQGFLAKNIQYF
d_call: NA; v_call: TRBV29-1; j_call: TRBJ2-7; clone_size: NA; cdr3_nt: TGCAGCGTTTCGAGAGTTGGGGCCTACGAGCAGTACTTC; cdr3_aa: CSVSRVGAYEQYF
d_call: TRBD1; v_call: TRBV6-1; j_call: TRBJ1-2; clone_size: once; cdr3_nt: TGTGCCATCATGCAGGGGGCCGGCGGCTACACCTTC; cdr3_aa: CAIMQGAGGYTF
d_call: NA; v_call: TRBV2; j_call: TRBJ1-5; clone_size: few; cdr3_nt: TGTGCCAGCAGGAAACCAGGGGCCGGGAGCAATCAGCCCCAGCATTTT; cdr3_aa: CASRKPGAGSNQPQHF
d_call: NA; v_call: TRBV6-2/TRBV6-3; j_call: TRBJ1-5; clone_size: NA; cdr3_nt: TGTGCCAGCAGTTTCAGTGAGGGGAGCAATCAGCCCCAGCATTTT; cdr3_aa: CASSFSEGSNQPQHF
d_call: TRBD2; v_call: TRBV27; j_call: TRBJ2-7; clone_size: few; cdr3_nt: TGTGCCAGCAGCGTCCTTAGAGCGGGGCCCCTTGGATACGAGCAGTACTTC; cdr3_aa: CASSVLRAGPLGYEQYF
d_call: TRBD1; v_call: TRBV5-1; j_call: TRBJ1-4; clone_size: few; cdr3_nt: TGCGCCAGCAGCTTGTGGGGACAGGCAACAACTAATGAAAAACTGTTTTTT; cdr3_aa: CASSLWGQATTNEKLFF
d_call: TRBD1; v_call: TRBV5-1; j_call: TRBJ1-3; clone_size: NA; cdr3_nt: TGCGCCAGCAGCGAGGGACAGGGGATCTCTGGAAACACCATATATTTT; cdr3_aa: CASSEGQGISGNTIYF
d_call: NA; v_call: TRBV5-1; j_call: TRBJ1-1; clone_size: NA; cdr3_nt: TGCGCCAGCAGCTTGGGGCAGGACAGCATGAACACTGAAGCTTTCTTT; cdr3_aa: CASSLGQDSMNTEAFF
d_call: NA; v_call: TRBV30; j_call: TRBJ1-2; clone_size: NA; cdr3_nt: TGTGCCTGGATTCGGGATCCCGGGACATTTGGCTACACCTTC; cdr3_aa: CAWIRDPGTFGYTF
d_call: TRBD2; v_call: TRBV11-2; j_call: TRBJ2-7; clone_size: NA; cdr3_nt: TGTGCCAGCAGCCGTTCCGGGGGGGGGGCAGGGACCTACGAGCAGTACTTC; cdr3_aa: CASSRSGGGAGTYEQYF
d_call: NA; v_call: TRBV5-5; j_call: TRBJ1-1; clone_size: NA; cdr3_nt: TGTGCCAGCAGCTTGGGGGGGAGGTCCAACACTGAAGCTTTCTTT; cdr3_aa: CASSLGGRSNTEAFF
d_call: TRBD2; v_call: TRBV15; j_call: TRBJ2-7; clone_size: once; cdr3_nt: TGTGCCACCAGCGTACTAGCGGGAGGGGTCCACGAGCAGTACTTC; cdr3_aa: CATSVLAGGVHEQYF
d_call: NA; v_call: TRBV2; j_call: TRBJ1-5; clone_size: many; cdr3_nt: TGTGCCAGCAGTGAGACTAGATATAGCAATCAGCCCCAGCATTTT; cdr3_aa: CASSETRYSNQPQHF
d_call: TRBD1; v_call: TRBV6-1; j_call: TRBJ1-2; clone_size: few; cdr3_nt: TGTGCCAGCAGGCGACAGGGGGTCGGCTTCGGCTATGGCTACACCTTC; cdr3_aa: CASRRQGVGFGYGYTF
d_call: TRBD1; v_call: TRBV10-3; j_call: TRBJ1-2; clone_size: few; cdr3_nt: TGTGCCATCCTTTGGGACAGGGAGCTATATGGCTACACCTTC; cdr3_aa: CAILWDRELYGYTF
d_call: TRBD2; v_call: TRBV19; j_call: TRBJ2-7; clone_size: NA; cdr3_nt: TGTGCCAGTAGTATGGCGCCAGCGGGAGTATCCTACGAGCAGTACTTC; cdr3_aa: CASSMAPAGVSYEQYF
d_call: NA; v_call: TRBV18; j_call: TRBJ1-2; clone_size: NA; cdr3_nt: TGTGCCAGCTCACCCCCAGGGAGTGGCTACACCTTC; cdr3_aa: CASSPPGSGYTF
d_call: TRBD1; v_call: TRBV5-1; j_call: TRBJ1-5; clone_size: many; cdr3_nt: TGCGCCAGCAGCTTGGAGGGACAGTTTTCCCAGCCCCAGCATTTT; cdr3_aa: CASSLEGQFSQPQHF
d_call: NA; v_call: TRBV20-1; j_call: TRBJ2-7; clone_size: NA; cdr3_nt: TGCAGTGCTAGAGCACTAACCCTTACCGGGGAGCAGTACTTC; cdr3_aa: CSARALTLTGEQYF
d_call: NA; v_call: TRBV6-2/TRBV6-3; j_call: TRBJ2-2; clone_size: once; cdr3_nt: TGTGCCAGCAGTTTTAGGATACAGCCCTTAACCGGGGAGCTGTTTTTT; cdr3_aa: CASSFRIQPLTGELFF
d_call: NA; v_call: TRBV20-1; j_call: TRBJ1-5; clone_size: NA; cdr3_nt: TGCAGTGCGCAGACAGTGGGGGGGCTGGGGATCAATCAGCCCCAGCATTTT; cdr3_aa: CSAQTVGGLGINQPQHF
d_call: TRBD2; v_call: TRBV30; j_call: TRBJ2-7; clone_size: few; cdr3_nt: TGTGCCTGGAGTTCGCCACGGACTAGCGGGAAATCCTCCTACGAGCAGTACTTC; cdr3_aa: CAWSSPRTSGKSSYEQYF
d_call: NA; v_call: TRBV20-1; j_call: TRBJ1-2; clone_size: few; cdr3_nt: TGCAGTGCTAGAGATGTGGGGGCCCTCAACTATGGCTACACCTTC; cdr3_aa: CSARDVGALNYGYTF
d_call: NA; v_call: TRBV29-1; j_call: TRBJ2-7; clone_size: NA; cdr3_nt: TGCAGCGTTGAGGGCATCTACGAGCAGTACTTC; cdr3_aa: CSVEGIYEQYF